Below are 14 T cell receptor beta chains sequenced from a single sample in a study of early T cells in non-severe SARS-CoV-2 infection. TCRdb ran MiXCR on the 5' RACE reads and lists one entry per CDR3 protein. The profile shows tens of thousands of distinct CDR3 sequences, approximately 10% of them singletons. Sequencing used whole blood. The receptors were sampled from an adult who was a healthcare worker with PCR-confirmed SARS-CoV-2 infection or an uninfected control (not recorded which).

This sequence joins TRBV7-2 and TRBJ2-1; 8 positions agree with TRBD2. The germline V gene has CDR1 SGHTA and CDR2 FQGNSA. Trimming removed 6 bases from V and 7 bases from J; junction bases left unmatched: 5. The CDR3 is made up of 13 amino acids. The CDR3 DNA sequence: TGTGCCAGCAGTTATAGCGGGACGAATGAGCAGTTCTTC. Its translation: CASSYSGTNEQFF.

This clonotype was seen many times. The chain joins TRBV29-1 to TRBJ2-1; the match to TRBD2 covers 7 bases. Germline V gene sequence: CDR1 SQVTM, CDR2 ANQGSEA. CDR3 length: 11 amino acids. The CDR3 here is CSMGGSREQFF. The DNA for the CDR3 is TGCAGTATGGGGGGGAGTCGTGAGCAGTTCTTC.

The chain couples TRBV4-3 to TRBJ2-1; TRBD2 might be the D (5 bases). Germline loops: CDR1 LGHNA, CDR2 YSLEER. This CDR3 comprises 15 residues. V shed 0 bases and J shed 4 bases, with 10 bases lying between them. This CDR3 reads CASSQDIGKYNEQFF. In nucleotides, the CDR3 is TGCGCCAGCAGCCAAGATATCGGGAAGTACAATGAGCAGTTCTTC.

This clonotype was seen more than once but under ten times. This sequence joins TRBV9 and TRBJ2-1; 11 bases fit TRBD2. J was trimmed by 6 bases and V by 0 bases; bases with no gene match: 2. The CDR3 spans 15 residues. Germline values: CDR1 SGDLS, CDR2 YYNGEE. The CDR3 reads CASSVGLAGRNEQFF. The CDR3, as DNA: TGTGCCAGCAGCGTAGGACTAGCGGGACGCAATGAGCAGTTCTTC.

The sample holds a few counts of this clonotype. The gene calls are TRBV4-2 and TRBJ2-6; D is uncertain. This CDR3 has 17 residues. CDR1 is LGHNA and CDR2 is YNFKEQ in the germline V gene. Trimming removed 0 bases from V and 0 bases from J, with 9 bases in between. Here the CDR3 DNA reads TGTGCCAGCAGCCAAGAGAAACGGTTCTCTGGGGCCAACGTCCTGACTTTC. Translated: CASSQEKRFSGANVLTF.

This clonotype has ten or more counts. This CDR3 reads CSARWRGRSTDTQYF. The CDR3 region has the DNA TGCAGTGCTAGGTGGCGGGGACGATCAACAGATACGCAGTATTTT. The chain recombines TRBV20-1 with TRBJ2-3; tentatively, D is TRBD2 (6 bases). This CDR3 spans 15 amino acids. CDR1 DFQATT and CDR2 SNEGSKA come from the germline V gene (reference sequence). V lost 3 bases and J lost 3, with 16 bases in between.

This clonotype was detected only a few times. The chain combines TRBV20-1 with TRBJ2-1, with 8 positions matching TRBD1. V was clipped by 0 bases and J by 8 bases; unmatched bases: 6. CDR3 length: 14 amino acids. Germline lookup yields CDR1 DFQATT and CDR2 SNEGSKA (reference sequence). DNA for the CDR3: TGCAGTGCTAGAGATTTGCAGGGGGCACATGAGCAGTTCTTC. It is translated as CSARDLQGAHEQFF.

In its sample, this clonotype was seen a few times. The V and J genes are TRBV19 and TRBJ1-5; 8 bases are a match to TRBD1. J lost 4 bases, V lost 5 bases, and 1 base had no gene match. This CDR3 is built from 13 residues. Germline CDR1 LNHDA, CDR2 SQIVND (reference sequence). This CDR3 reads CASSGDRNQPQHF. The CDR3 DNA follows: TGTGCCAGTAGTGGGGACAGGAATCAGCCCCAGCATTTT.

At least ten counts were recorded for this clonotype. The chain combines TRBV20-1 with TRBJ2-6; unclear D gene. CDR3 length: 14 amino acids. Germline loops: CDR1 DFQATT, CDR2 SNEGSKA (reference sequence). Trimming left V 6 bases short and J 4 bases short, with 13 bases between. Here the CDR3 DNA reads TGCAGTGCCACTGGGCCTAACGGGGCCAACGTCCTGACTTTC. Translation: CSATGPNGANVLTF.

There are a few counts of this clonotype. The chain has TRBV25-1 and TRBJ2-1; D tentatively fits TRBD1 or TRBD2 (5 bases each). V was trimmed by 3 bases and J by 7 bases, leaving 13 bases between them. This CDR3 contains 14 residues. CDR1 MGHDK and CDR2 SYGVNS come from the germline V gene. The CDR3 region has the DNA TGTGCCAGCAGTGAGTTCGGGGCAACAAATGAGCAGTTCTTC. Translated, it gives CASSEFGATNEQFF.

This clonotype was recorded a few times. V and J are TRBV6-2 or TRBV6-3 and TRBJ2-1; 7 nucleotides align to TRBD2. J gave up 7 bases and V 4 bases, and 10 bases lay outside the gene matches. CDR3 length: 15 amino acids. CDR1 and CDR2 (germline): MNHEY, SVGEGT. This chain's CDR3 is CASSSGLAEWNEQFF. DNA of the CDR3: TGTGCCAGCAGTTCAGGTCTAGCGGAATGGAATGAGCAGTTCTTC.

This clonotype was seen ten or more times. The rearrangement links TRBV6-6 to TRBJ2-7, with no clear D. CDR1 and CDR2 (germline): MNHNY, SVGAGI (reference sequence). V lost 5 bases and J 12 bases, leaving 14 bases between the germline ends. This CDR3 has 11 residues. CDR3 sequence reads: CASSAPPGGYF. As DNA, the CDR3 is TGTGCCAGCAGTGCCCCCCCAGGCGGGTACTTC.

This clonotype was seen only a few times. The chain is built from TRBV9 and TRBJ2-1; D unresolved. V lost 3 bases, J lost 9 bases, and 13 bases lay in between. From germline, CDR1 is SGDLS and CDR2 YYNGEE. The CDR3 has 13 amino acids. The CDR3 loop reads CASSGELGLEQFF. The CDR3 DNA follows: TGTGCCAGCAGCGGAGAATTGGGCCTTGAGCAGTTCTTC.

V usage is TRBV7-9 and J usage is TRBJ1-1; D not resolved. The CDR3 length is 16 residues. The germline V gene has CDR1 SEHNR and CDR2 FQNEAQ (reference sequence). V lost 5 bases and J 0 bases, leaving 16 bases between the germline ends. CDR3 bases: TGTGCCAGCAGCCCACCGGGCCGAAGTATGAACACTGAAGCTTTCTTT. Its protein product is CASSPPGRSMNTEAFF.